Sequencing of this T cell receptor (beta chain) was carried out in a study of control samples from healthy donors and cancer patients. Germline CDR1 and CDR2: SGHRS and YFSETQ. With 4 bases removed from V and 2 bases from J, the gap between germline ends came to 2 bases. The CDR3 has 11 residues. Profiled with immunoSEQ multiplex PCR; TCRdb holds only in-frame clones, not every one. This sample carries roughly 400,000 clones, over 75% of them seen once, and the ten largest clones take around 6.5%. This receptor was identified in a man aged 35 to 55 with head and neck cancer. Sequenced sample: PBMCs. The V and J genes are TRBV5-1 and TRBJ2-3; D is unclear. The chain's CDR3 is CASSNTDTQYF. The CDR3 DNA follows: TGCGCCAGCAGCAACACAGATACGCAGTATTTT.